This TCR beta chain was recorded in a study of cytomegalovirus exposure and HLA in healthy donors. A note on this clone: What it recognizes is unknown.

V lost 2 bases and J 0 bases, leaving 7 bases between the germline ends. The CDR3 extends over 14 amino acids. Germline V lookup: CDR1 KGHSH, CDR2 LQKENI. PCR used 60 Vbeta primers and 13 Jbeta primers. Some clones are missing from TCRdb's copy, which holds only in-frame ones; the method was immunoSEQ multiplex PCR. The sample records about 150,000 clones, about 74% being singletons. Study results and caveats: Sequencing had likely introduced a cluster of highly shared sequence variants as an artifact. A later analysis reported that several of the most significant clusters appeared to be linked to common viral pathogens, among them Epstein-Barr virus. As was reported, the classifier diagnosed cytomegalovirus status with high specificity and sensitivity.

The TCR was taken from a male donor in good health and CMV-seronegative. The chain links TRBV18 to TRBJ1-1; D gene unclear. Material: PBMCs. CDR3 bases: TGTGCCAGCTCACCATACGGGATGAACACTGAAGCTTTCTTT. Encoded protein: CASSPYGMNTEAFF. Full variable domain (remainder filled in from reference TRBV18 and TRBJ1-1): NAGVMQNPRHLVRRRGQEARLRCSPMKGHSHVYWYRQLPEEGLKFMVYLQKENIIDESGMPKERFSAEFPKEGPSILRIQQVVRGDSAAYFCASSPYGMNTEAFFGQGTRLTVV.